This TCR beta chain was captured in a study of neurological immune-mediated disorders. This clonotype came up many times. The unsorted libraries were produced from 2 million PBMCs held at -80 C. Germline V lookup: CDR1 SGHTA, CDR2 FQGNSA. The CDR3 totals 12 residues. V was clipped by 5 bases and J by 5 bases, with 7 bases between them. TCRdb analysed the 5' RACE reads with MiXCR anew, one entry per CDR3 protein. Found here are 32,000 or so distinct CDR3 sequences, about 12% of them singletons; the top ten hold 5% to 7.5%. The source of this sequence is a woman aged 55-70 years in good health. The V call is TRBV7-2, the J call TRBJ1-5; D remains ambiguous. Input material: PBMCs. In DNA, the CDR3 is TGTGCCAGCAGCCGGACTGATCAGCCCCAGCATTTT. The encoded protein is CASSRTDQPQHF. The full variable domain, with the rest looked up from reference TRBV7-2 and TRBJ1-5, is GAGVSQSPSNKVTEKGKDVELRCDPISGHTALYWYRQSLGQGLEFLIYFQGNSAPDKSGLPSDRFSAERTGGSVSTLTIQRTQQEDSAVYLCASSRTDQPQHFGDGTRLSIL.